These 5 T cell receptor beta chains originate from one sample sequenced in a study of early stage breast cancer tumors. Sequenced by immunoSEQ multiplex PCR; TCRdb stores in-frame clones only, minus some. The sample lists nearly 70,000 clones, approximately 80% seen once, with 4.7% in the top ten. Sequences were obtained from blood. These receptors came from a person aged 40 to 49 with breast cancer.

The CDR3 loop is CASRLYETGNYGYTF. CDR3 DNA: TGCGCCAGCAGATTATATGAGACAGGGAACTATGGCTACACCTTC. The chain has TRBV4-1 and TRBJ1-2, with 7 bases matching TRBD1. Germline trimming cut 6 bases from V and 2 bases from J; bases unmatched to any gene: 9. Germline V gene sequence: CDR1 MGHRA, CDR2 YSYEKL. This CDR3 has 15 amino acids.

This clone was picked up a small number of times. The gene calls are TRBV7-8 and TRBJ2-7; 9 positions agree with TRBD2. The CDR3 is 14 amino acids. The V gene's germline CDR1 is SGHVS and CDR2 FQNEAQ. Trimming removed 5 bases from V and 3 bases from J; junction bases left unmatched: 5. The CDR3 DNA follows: TGTGCCAGCAGCCAGACTAGCGGTAACTACGAGCAGTACTTC. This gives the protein CASSQTSGNYEQYF. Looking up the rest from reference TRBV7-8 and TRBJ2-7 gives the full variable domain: GAGVSQSPRYKVAKRGQDVALRCDPISGHVSLFWYQQALGQGPEFLTYFQNEAQLDKSGLPSDRFFAERPEGSVSTLKIQRTQQEDSAVYLCASSQTSGNYEQYFGPGTRLTVT.

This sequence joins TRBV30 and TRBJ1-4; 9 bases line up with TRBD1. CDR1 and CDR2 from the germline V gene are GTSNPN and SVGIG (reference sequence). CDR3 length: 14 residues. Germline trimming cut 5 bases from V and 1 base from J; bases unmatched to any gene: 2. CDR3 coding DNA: TGTGCCTGGGAGGGACAGGGAACTAATGAAAAACTGTTTTTT. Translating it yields CAWEGQGTNEKLFF. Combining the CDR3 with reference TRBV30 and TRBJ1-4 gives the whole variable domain SQTIHQWPATLVQPVGSPLSLECTVEGTSNPNLYWYRQAAGRGLQLLFYSVGIGQISSEVPQNLSASRPQDRQFILSSKKLLLSDSGFYLCAWEGQGTNEKLFFGSGTQLSVL.

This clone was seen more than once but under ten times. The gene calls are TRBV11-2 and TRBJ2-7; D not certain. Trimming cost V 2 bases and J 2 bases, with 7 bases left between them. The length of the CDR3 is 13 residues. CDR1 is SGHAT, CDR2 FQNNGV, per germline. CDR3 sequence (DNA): TGTGCCAGCAGCTTAACCGGAACCTACGAGCAGTACTTC. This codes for CASSLTGTYEQYF.

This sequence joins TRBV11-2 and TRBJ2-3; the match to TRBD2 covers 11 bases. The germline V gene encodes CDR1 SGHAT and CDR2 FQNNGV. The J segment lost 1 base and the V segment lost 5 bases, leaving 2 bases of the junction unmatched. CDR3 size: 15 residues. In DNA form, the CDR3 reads TGTGCCAGCAGCCAGGGACTAGCGGGCACAGATACGCAGTATTTT. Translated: CASSQGLAGTDTQYF.